This T cell receptor beta chain was observed in a study of cytomegalovirus exposure and HLA in healthy donors. Study results and limitations: The classifier reportedly diagnosed cytomegalovirus status with high sensitivity and specificity. Indistinguishability led to the exclusion of some V segments, TRBV6-2 and TRBV6-3 included.

Deletions cut 2 bases from V and 11 bases from J, with 4 bases between. The V gene's germline CDR1 is SNHLY and CDR2 FYNNEI. This CDR3 has 11 amino acids. Primers included in the PCR were 60 Vbeta and 13 Jbeta primers. Measured with immunoSEQ multiplex PCR; TCRdb has only the in-frame clones, and not every one. In the table there are 250,000 to 350,000 clones, around two thirds of which are singletons. This clone has only one observation. Its antigen is not identified. The clonotype was recovered from a female donor in good health and CMV-seronegative. The chain employs TRBV2 and TRBJ1-6; the D is unclear. Sequencing was done on a sample of PBMCs. The CDR3 nucleotides are TGTGCCAGCAGTGAACGGGCACCCCTCCACTTT. It encodes CASSERAPLHF.